Described below is a single TCR beta chain sequence and its context. Its antigen specificity is not known. Per-base qualities were not stored, and no clone one base away is much larger. From the cysteine up to the phenylalanine, the CDR3 has a length of 11 residues. The kept DNA is CDR3 alone, 33 bases in frame from the first base. CDR1 DFQATT and CDR2 SNEGSKA are derived from the germline V gene (reference sequence). V and J are truncated by 3 bases and 5 bases respectively, leaving an intervening sequence of 8 bases. These data originate in a study of shared clonotypes between healthy human individuals (TCRdb year 2020). Some background on the complete study: Three men and a couple of women, aged 18 to 49 years, made up the cohort. Between about 0.8 and 8.9 billion PBMCs per donor were obtained by leukapheresis. Blood TCR repertoires of five healthy adults were deeply sequenced to estimate repertoire size and the extent of clonotype sharing between individuals. To increase sequencing depth and limit assay-specific biases, TCR repertoire library preparation and sequencing were carried out by different laboratories using diverse techniques. For each donor, three plates each were used for CD4 naive and CD4 memory, two plates were used for CD8 naive, and one plate was used for CD8 memory.

The paper's findings and limits, for the study overall: Even with the large sequencing depth, rarefaction of the sorted-subset datasets indicated that sequencing was incomplete. Because the study included a small number of donors, the genetic and exposure-history diversity represented was limited. Across a few donors, about 4.5% of naive CD4, approximately 3.6% of naive CD8, 2.3% of memory CD4, and 0.4% of memory CD8 clonotypes were shared. Sampling was limited to blood, and TCR repertoires in tissue likely differ from TCR repertoires in blood. Based on pairwise subsampling, the degree of clonotype sharing among donors was expected to be affected by sequencing depth. Naive subsets generally had larger estimated clonotype richness than memory subsets did. Compared with non-shared clonotypes, clonotypes shared by all four sorted-subset donors had higher generation probabilities.

Healthy HIV-negative adults with no recently reported acute infections or vaccinations were included as donors. All donors were Caucasian adults living in Nashville, Tennessee, USA. CD4+ T cells were enriched through magnetic negative selection, after which naive cells were positively selected on CD45RA and the remaining negative fraction served as the memory subset. Blood was collected by leukapheresis, and PBMCs were isolated by Ficoll-Histopaque density gradient centrifugation and then cryopreserved in liquid nitrogen vapor phase. Analytical flow cytometry was used to check the purity and quantity of every magnetically sorted T cell population. Genomic DNA was isolated from every sorted fraction and measured by UV absorbance on a Nanodrop 2000c. Using the deep immunoSEQ assay, multiplex PCR amplified TCR CDR3 regions from genomic DNA. Extracted genomic DNA from each cell subset was spread evenly across all wells of several immunoSEQ 96-well plates, with each plate serving as a replicate. Each replicate PCR for sorted subsets received roughly 200 ng genomic DNA, equal to roughly 33,000 T cell genomes. Purified libraries were quantified with a Qubit 3.0 fluorometer, sized on a Bioanalyzer 2100, and re-quantified with the KAPA Library Quantification kit. A separate single-read 150-cycle Illumina NextSeq 550 flow cell was used to sequence each immunoSEQ 96-well plate. The authors' analysis ran thus. Because the immunoSEQ output included only junctional sequences and no quality scores, the filtering could not be the same as the filtering used for full-length reads. Sequences were annotated with PyIR, a Python wrapper for IgBLAST v1.9, using IMGT germline references to assign V/J genes and CDR3. Any read was removed if the V/J assignment was weak (E-value above 1e-6), the CDR3 was missing, or the read contained stop codons, out-of-frame junctions, or ambiguous translated residues. V3J clonotypes were defined as sequences sharing an identical inferred V gene, J gene, and CDR3 amino acid sequence. To compute the percentage overlap between repertoires, the number of shared unique clonotypes was divided by the size of the smaller repertoire. Repertoire richness was assessed with RTK rarefaction, the Chao1 estimator, and Recon v2.1 estimates of unobserved clonotypes. Generation probabilities for all TCRbeta clonotypes obtained by the gDNA method from a handful of donors were computed using OLGA. Entries here come from immuneACCESS through TCRdb and include only in-frame sequences with V and J called. Some clones fail to appear in such tables; in the studies checked, an unresolved V gene covers under half of the shortfall, and the cause of the remainder is unknown. V and J calls and clone size are those listed in that table; D and trimming were worked out from the DNA. The sample table contains about 980,000 clones; only one count was recorded for over 75% of them. The leading ten clones occupy about 1.5% of the sample.

Specimen: memory CD4+ T cells sorted from blood. Read against the paper, the sample's cell subset or site label means: CD45RA-negative fraction. The receptor was isolated from a man aged 18 to 35 in good health. The chain was built from TRBV20-1 and TRBJ2-7; 6 matching bases give a weak D call of TRBD1. The CDR3 sequence is CSASGQNEQYF. The DNA sequence is TGCAGTGCTAGCGGACAGAACGAGCAGTACTTC.